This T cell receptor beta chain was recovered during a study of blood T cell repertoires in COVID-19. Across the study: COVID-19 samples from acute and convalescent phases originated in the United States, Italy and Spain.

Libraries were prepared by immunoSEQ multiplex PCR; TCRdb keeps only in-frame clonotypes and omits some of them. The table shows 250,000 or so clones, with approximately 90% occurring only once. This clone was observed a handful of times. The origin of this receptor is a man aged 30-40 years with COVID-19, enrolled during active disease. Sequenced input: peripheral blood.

This chain's CDR3 is CSVDMGSNYGYTF. For the CDR3, the DNA is TGCAGCGTTGACATGGGCAGCAACTATGGCTACACCTTC. The J gene is TRBJ1-2, the V gene TRBV29-1, with D uncertain. CDR1 and CDR2 (germline): SQVTM, ANQGSEA. This CDR3 region has 13 residues. Trimming shortened V by 3 bases and J by 2 bases, and 10 bases separated the two germline ends.